The present TCR beta chain was sequenced within a study of blood T cell repertoires in COVID-19. As handled by the study authors: It was from reference gene primer amplification that nucleated cell counts were estimated. Method: immunoSEQ multiplex PCR; TCRdb's copy keeps in-frame clones and lacks some. V, J and clone size are taken as reported in that table, and D and trimming were inferred from the DNA itself. Among a few hundred thousand clones listed, roughly 90% were seen once. Trimming removed 3 bases at V and 1 base at J, with 23 bases between. The CDR3 extends over 18 amino acids. In germline, CDR1 is SGHNT, CDR2 YYREEE (reference sequence). Participants came from some 23 US areas, aged about 18 to 89 years.

The material sequenced was PBMCs or T cells enriched from blood (not recorded which). This TCR came from a woman between 40 and 50 years old who had recovered from COVID-19. This chain uses TRBV5-4 with TRBJ2-7, with TRBD2 as a possible D gene (5 bases). Here the CDR3 reads CASSSPPFGSSISYEQYF. The CDR3 nucleotides are TGTGCCAGCAGCTCCCCCCCTTTCGGGTCTAGCATTTCCTACGAGCAGTACTTC.